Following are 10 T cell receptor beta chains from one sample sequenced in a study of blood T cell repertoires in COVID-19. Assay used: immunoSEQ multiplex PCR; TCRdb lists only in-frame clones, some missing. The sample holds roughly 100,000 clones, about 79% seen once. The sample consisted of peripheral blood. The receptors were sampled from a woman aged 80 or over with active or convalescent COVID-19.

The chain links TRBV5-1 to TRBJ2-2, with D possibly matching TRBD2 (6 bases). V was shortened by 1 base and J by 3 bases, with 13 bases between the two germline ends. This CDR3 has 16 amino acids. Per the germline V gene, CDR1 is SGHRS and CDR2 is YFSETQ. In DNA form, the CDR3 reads TGCGCCAGCAGCTTGTTTACGGGAGCCGACACCGGGGAGCTGTTTTTT. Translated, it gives CASSLFTGADTGELFF.

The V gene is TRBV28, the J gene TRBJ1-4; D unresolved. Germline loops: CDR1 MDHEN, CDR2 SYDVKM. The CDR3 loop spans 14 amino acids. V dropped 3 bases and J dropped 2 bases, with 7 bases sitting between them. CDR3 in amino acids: CASSFTGTNEKLFF. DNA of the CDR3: TGTGCCAGCAGTTTCACGGGGACTAATGAAAAACTGTTTTTT.

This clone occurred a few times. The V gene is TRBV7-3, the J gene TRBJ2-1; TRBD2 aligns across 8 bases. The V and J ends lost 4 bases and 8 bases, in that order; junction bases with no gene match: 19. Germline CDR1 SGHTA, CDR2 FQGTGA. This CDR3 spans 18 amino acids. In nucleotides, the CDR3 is TGTGCCAGCAGCTCCATAGGCATAGTAGCGGGATTCGTGGATGAGCAGTTCTTC. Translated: CASSSIGIVAGFVDEQFF.

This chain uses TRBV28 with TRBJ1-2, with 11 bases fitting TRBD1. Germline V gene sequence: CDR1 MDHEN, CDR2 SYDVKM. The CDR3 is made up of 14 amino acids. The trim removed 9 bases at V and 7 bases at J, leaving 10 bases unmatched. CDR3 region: CASRRGQGVSGYTF. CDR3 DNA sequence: TGTGCCAGTAGAAGGGGACAGGGGGTTAGTGGCTACACCTTC.

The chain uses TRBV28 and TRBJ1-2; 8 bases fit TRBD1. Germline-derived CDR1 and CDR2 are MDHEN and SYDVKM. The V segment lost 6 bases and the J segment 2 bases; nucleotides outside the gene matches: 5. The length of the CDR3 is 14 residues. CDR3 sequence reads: CASRPGQGNYGYTF. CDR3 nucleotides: TGTGCCAGCAGACCAGGACAGGGAAACTATGGCTACACCTTC.

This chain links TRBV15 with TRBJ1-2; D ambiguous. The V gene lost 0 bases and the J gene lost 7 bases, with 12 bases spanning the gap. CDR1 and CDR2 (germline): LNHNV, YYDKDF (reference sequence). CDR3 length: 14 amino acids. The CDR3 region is CATSREQTESGYTF. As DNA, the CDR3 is TGTGCCACCAGCAGAGAGCAAACAGAAAGTGGCTACACCTTC.

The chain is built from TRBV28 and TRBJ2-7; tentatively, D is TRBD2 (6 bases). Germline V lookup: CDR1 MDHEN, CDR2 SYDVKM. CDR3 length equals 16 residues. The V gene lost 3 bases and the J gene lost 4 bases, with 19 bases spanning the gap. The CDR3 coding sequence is TGTGCCAGCAGTTTCGATACCCTCGGGAGTAGATACGAGCAGTACTTC. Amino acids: CASSFDTLGSRYEQYF.

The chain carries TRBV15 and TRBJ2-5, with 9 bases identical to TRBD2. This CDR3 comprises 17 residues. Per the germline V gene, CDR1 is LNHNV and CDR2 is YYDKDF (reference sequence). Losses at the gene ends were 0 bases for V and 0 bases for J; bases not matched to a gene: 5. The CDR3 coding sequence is TGTGCCACCAGCAGAGATCGGCTAGCGGGGTACCAAGAGACCCAGTACTTC. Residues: CATSRDRLAGYQETQYF.

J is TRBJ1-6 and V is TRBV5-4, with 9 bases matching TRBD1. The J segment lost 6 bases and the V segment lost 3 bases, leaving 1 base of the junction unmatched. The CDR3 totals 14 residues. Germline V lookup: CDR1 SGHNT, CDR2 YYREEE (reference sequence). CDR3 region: CASSSGQGNSPLHF. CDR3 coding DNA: TGTGCCAGCAGCTCGGGACAGGGTAATTCACCCCTCCACTTT.

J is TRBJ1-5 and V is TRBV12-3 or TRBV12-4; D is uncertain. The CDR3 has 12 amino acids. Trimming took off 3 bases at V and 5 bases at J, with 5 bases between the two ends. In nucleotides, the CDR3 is TGTGCCAGCAGTTTCCAGGATCAGCCCCAGCATTTT. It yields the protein CASSFQDQPQHF.